Below are 15 T cell receptor beta chains sequenced from a single sample in a study of response to subunit inactivated influenza vaccine. TCRdb reprocessed the RT-PCR reads via MiXCR and lists one record per CDR3 protein. The table includes roughly 780,000 distinct CDR3 sequences, around 18% detected once. Here the sequenced sample was PBMCs from blood, taken 4 to 6 days after vaccination. The origin of the receptors is a middle-aged man who received an inactivated influenza vaccine.

J is TRBJ2-2 and V is TRBV7-6, with no clear D. The V gene lost 1 base and the J gene lost 1 base, with 7 bases spanning the gap. The CDR3 is 15 amino acids. Germline V gene data show CDR1 as SGHVS and CDR2 as FNYEAQ. CDR3: CASSLGWRNTGELFF. In nucleotides, the CDR3 is TGTGCCAGCAGCTTAGGTTGGAGGAACACCGGGGAGCTGTTTTTT. Full variable domain (missing parts from reference TRBV7-6 and TRBJ2-2): GAGVSQSPRYKVTKRGQDVALRCDPISGHVSLYWYRQALGQGPEFLTYFNYEAQQDKSGLPNDRFSAERPEGSISTLTIQRTEQRDSAMYRCASSLGWRNTGELFFGEGSRLTVL.

In nucleotides, the CDR3 is TGTGCCAGCAGCCCTCGACAGGAGGTCGATACGCAGTATTTT. It specifies CASSPRQEVDTQYF. The chain joins TRBV9 to TRBJ2-3, with a possible D match to TRBD1 (6 bases). The CDR3 length is 14 residues. V was pared by 4 bases and J by 6 bases, with 15 bases between. Germline assignment: CDR1 SGDLS and CDR2 YYNGEE.

This clonotype occurred once. This chain uses TRBV5-1 with TRBJ1-6; 7 positions agree with TRBD1. CDR1 SGHRS and CDR2 YFSETQ come from the germline V gene. After removal of 4 bases from V and 7 bases from J, the junction contained 5 bases not matched to a gene. The CDR3 has 14 residues. CDR3 sequence: CASSVGGVNSPLHF. The CDR3 DNA follows: TGCGCCAGCAGCGTAGGGGGCGTCAATTCACCCCTCCACTTT.

Comments on this clonotype: A junction boundary mismatches the germline segment, possibly from a read error. This rearrangement joins TRBV6-2 or TRBV6-3 to TRBJ1-2, with TRBD1 as a possible D gene (6 bases). Germline values: CDR1 MNHEY, CDR2 SVGEGT. CDR3 size: 14 residues. CDR3 sequence: CARSYRTESYGYTF. CDR3 nucleotide sequence: TGTGCCCGCAGTTACAGGACAGAAAGCTATGGCTACACCTTC.

The chain has TRBV7-2 and TRBJ1-3; D is possibly TRBD1 (6 bases). Germline CDR1 reads SGHTA; CDR2 reads FQGNSA. V lost 5 bases and J lost 6, with 17 bases in between. The CDR3 consists of 15 residues. The CDR3 protein is CASSVSRGPVNTIYF. The CDR3 DNA reads as TGTGCCAGCAGCGTATCCAGGGGACCTGTAAACACCATATATTTT.

This clonotype was picked up many times. The chain employs TRBV7-8 and TRBJ2-1, with D possibly matching TRBD1 (6 bases). Trimming pared 1 base from V and 3 bases from J, leaving 19 bases between. The CDR3 contains 18 residues. Germline assignment: CDR1 SGHVS and CDR2 FQNEAQ. The CDR3 protein is CASSLEDSGVSNYNEQFF. The CDR3 DNA reads as TGTGCCAGCAGCTTAGAGGACTCAGGGGTTTCAAACTACAATGAGCAGTTCTTC.

The V gene is TRBV7-2, the J gene TRBJ2-3; D is possibly TRBD1 (6 bases). Germline V gene sequence: CDR1 SGHTA, CDR2 FQGNSA. The CDR3 runs 15 residues. The germline V and J ends were trimmed by 5 bases and 6 bases, with 18 bases remaining between them. CDR3 region: CASSPGQTGFDTQYF. The CDR3 DNA reads TGTGCCAGCAGCCCAGGACAGACGGGGTTTGATACGCAGTATTTT.

Of note for this clonotype: The junction differs from germline at one of its ends, possibly a read error. The CDR3 here is CVSSQRRQETQYF. In DNA, the CDR3 is TGTGTCAGCAGTCAGCGGCGCCAAGAGACCCAGTACTTC. J is TRBJ2-5 and V is TRBV5-8; D possibly corresponds to TRBD2 (5 bases). This CDR3 is built from 13 residues. In germline, CDR1 is SGHTS, CDR2 YDEGEE.

This clonotype was picked up many times. This chain links TRBV12-3 or TRBV12-4 with TRBJ2-5; D perhaps matches TRBD2 (5 bases). CDR3 length: 13 residues. Trimming cost V 3 bases and J 5 bases, with 10 bases left between them. The CDR3 coding sequence is TGTGCCAGCAGTTTTGGAGGAGAGGAGACCCAGTACTTC. It encodes CASSFGGEETQYF.

In its sample, this clonotype was seen many times. The chain carries TRBV7-9 and TRBJ2-1; D unclear. The CDR3 is 14 residues long. The V end was cut by 1 base, the J end by 3 bases, with 7 bases between. Germline lookup yields CDR1 SEHNR and CDR2 FQNEAQ (reference sequence). The CDR3: CASSLDSGYNEQFF. DNA of the CDR3: TGTGCCAGCAGCTTAGATTCGGGCTACAATGAGCAGTTCTTC.

This clonotype appeared many times. CDR3 DNA: TGCAGTGCTAGTTCTGACCGCGGAGATGAAAAACTGTTTTTT. Translation gives CSASSDRGDEKLFF. The V and J genes are TRBV20-1 and TRBJ1-4; D remains ambiguous. Germline assignment: CDR1 DFQATT and CDR2 SNEGSKA (reference sequence). This CDR3 has 14 residues. Trimming removed 3 bases from V and 6 bases from J, with 14 bases in between.

The sample holds a few counts of this clonotype. The chain has TRBV5-8 and TRBJ2-7; tentatively, D is TRBD2 (6 bases). Looked up from germline, CDR1 is SGHTS and CDR2 is YDEGEE. The CDR3 runs to 15 residues. V lost 5 bases to trimming and J lost 3 bases, with 18 bases between them. The CDR3 region is CASRRRGARRYEQYF. CDR3 DNA sequence: TGTGCCAGCAGAAGGAGGGGTGCGCGGCGCTACGAGCAGTACTTC.

This chain joins TRBV6-1 and TRBJ2-5, with 9 bases fitting TRBD1. CDR3 length: 17 residues. Trimming took 2 bases from V and 4 from J; bases not matched to a gene: 11. The germline V gene has CDR1 MNHNS and CDR2 SASEGT. The CDR3 protein is CASSETGTGLGLETQYF. The CDR3 DNA follows: TGTGCCAGCAGTGAAACCGGGACAGGGTTGGGGTTAGAGACCCAGTACTTC.

The chain combines TRBV15 with TRBJ2-5; D is possibly TRBD2 (6 bases). Trimming cost V 5 bases and J 5 bases, with 12 bases left between them. Germline V CDR1 and CDR2: LNHNV, YYDKDF (reference sequence). The CDR3 sequence is 13 residues long. CDR3 in DNA: TGTGCCACCAGCCCCGGGGGTCGGGAGACCCAGTACTTC. Protein product: CATSPGGRETQYF.

V gene TRBV12-3 or TRBV12-4 combines with J gene TRBJ1-5; D perhaps matches TRBD1 (5 bases). Trimming removed 3 bases at V and 0 bases at J, with 9 bases between. The CDR3 consists of 15 residues. The CDR3 region has the DNA TGTGCCAGCAGTTTTTCCAGGGATAGCAATCAGCCCCAGCATTTT. Amino acid sequence: CASSFSRDSNQPQHF.